A selection of T cell receptor beta chains follows, all from one sample in a study of blood T cell repertoires in COVID-19. The repertoire was sequenced with immunoSEQ multiplex PCR; TCRdb's copy has only in-frame clones and lacks some. The data show roughly 300,000 clones, with under 90% seen just once and 4% to 5% held by the top ten. The sample comprised PBMCs or T cells enriched from blood (not recorded which). All receptors derive from a young man who had recovered from COVID-19. Each CDR3 is given without its conserved first and last residue. For some rows the clone size is stated as once, few or many, or as a class when expanded; others skip it.

TRBJ1-1 . TRBV5-1 ASSTDSMNTEAF
TRBJ1-5 . TRBV27 ASRPTGNQPQH
TRBJ2-6 . TRBV6-1 ASSDPLGTPT
TRBJ2-1 . TRBV5-1 ASSSSGSSYNEQF
TRBJ2-7 . TRBV4-1 ASSPEGGKSSYEQY
TRBJ2-5 . TRBV11-3 ASSLGQGQETQY
TRBJ2-7 . TRBV28 ASRVARDEQY
TRBJ2-1 . TRBV5-1 ASSLTSGGAWEQF
TRBJ1-2 . TRBV29-1 SVMSDSLYGYT
TRBJ1-3 . TRBV29-1 SALQGTSGNTIY
TRBJ1-2 . TRBV28 ASSFGTVYGYT
TRBJ1-2 . TRBV6-1 ASSERQGTYGYT
TRBJ2-7 . TRBV7-2 ASSSGRADGEQY
TRBJ2-2 . TRBV4-2 ASSQEMGGTGELF
TRBJ1-4 . TRBV6-5 ASSWGATNEKLF
TRBJ1-2 . TRBV7-6 ASSSLDQGHYGYT
TRBJ1-1 . TRBV7-8 ASSLAAEGKTEAF
TRBJ1-5 . TRBV18 ASSGDRGEPQH
TRBJ1-5 . TRBV2 ASSERGDQPQH
TRBJ1-2 . TRBV21-1 ASSTQGAYGYT
TRBJ1-3 once TRBV10-1 ASSESSRAGNTIY
TRBJ2-2 once TRBV30 AWSLRTSGYTFTGELF
TRBJ2-7 . TRBV5-1 ASSFGTDSYEQY
TRBJ2-5 . TRBV29-1 SVNRERETQY
TRBJ2-7 . TRBV7-2 ASSLGSGGTYEQY
TRBJ1-1 . TRBV19 ASTRPGTGMKEAF
TRBJ2-7 . TRBV6-5 ASSDEGLYEQY
TRBJ2-3 . TRBV18 ASSPVNRISTDTQY
TRBJ2-2 . TRBV5-1 ASSLDTGGTGELF
TRBJ2-1 . TRBV9 ASSARDRGVDEQF
TRBJ2-5 . TRBV7-8 ASSRGRLAGWGGETQY
TRBJ2-5 . TRBV5-4 ASSLGGQQETQY
TRBJ1-1 few TRBV27 ASSSWTGALSYQAF
TRBJ2-5 . TRBV24-1 ATSGGQGPETQY
TRBJ2-1 . TRBV5-6 ASSPAGGTWSYNEQF
TRBJ2-7 . TRBV11-2 ASSLGGAGGFDEQY
TRBJ2-7 . TRBV10-2 ASSGTGWDEQY
TRBJ2-1 . TRBV5-1 ASSRTLAGRDNEQF
TRBJ1-3 . TRBV27 ASSLGRGIFGGNTIY
TRBJ2-2 few TRBV7-8 ASSNRDRGNTGELF
TRBJ2-5 . TRBV7-2 ASSQTGPQETQY
TRBJ1-5 . TRBV10-1 ASSAGYNQPQH
TRBJ1-2 . TRBV11-1 ASSLQRGVRYGYT
TRBJ2-5 . TRBV11-3 ASSPMTGEETQY
TRBJ1-1 . TRBV10-2 ASSETMDRGGAF
TRBJ1-4 . TRBV5-1 ASSLRQASNEKLF
TRBJ2-5 once TRBV11-3 ASSIWGGETQY
TRBJ1-5 . TRBV19 ASSIFRAWNQPQH